This TCR beta chain is drawn from a study of T cell responses to AZD1222 COVID-19 vaccine. Findings of the study overall: A mostly white British donor set with more females was recruited, and clonal diversity was possibly underestimated. Repertoire sampling was restricted to post-peak T cell response timepoints.

With 4 bases removed from V and 2 bases from J, the gap between germline ends came to 12 bases. The CDR3 spans 14 residues. CDR1 SGHKS and CDR2 YYEKEE come from the germline V gene (reference sequence). As to this clone: Its antigen is as yet unknown.

The protocol was immunoSEQ multiplex PCR, while the TCRdb copy is restricted to in-frame clones and leaves out a portion. This table holds some 120,000 clones, around 90% found once. This chain connects TRBV5-5 to TRBJ1-2; tentatively, D is TRBD1 (5 bases). The sequence was collected from an adult in good health. Specimen: peripheral blood, collected on day 0 of AZD1222 vaccination. DNA for the CDR3: TGTGCCAGCAGCCCGACGTGGGGGAACTATGGCTACACCTTC. This codes for CASSPTWGNYGYTF.